The table lists the clone carrying this T cell receptor beta chain with a count of one. Its antigen is unidentified. Germline-derived CDR1 and CDR2 are SGHVS and FQNEAQ. This CDR3 spans 17 amino acids. The junction had 8 bases not matched to a gene; V was cut back by 0 bases and J by 4 bases. Here immunoSEQ multiplex PCR was the method, and the copy in TCRdb shows in-frame clones only, minus some. The sample includes 12,000 to 15,000 clones, roughly 89% seen only once; the top ten take 2.7%. These data are taken from a study of T cells in localized non-small cell lung cancer. The study, taken as a whole, reports: The study found T cell clonality highest in uninvolved adjacent lung, above tumor. Tumor samples were not multi-region, leaving intratumor heterogeneity unexcluded. Among the top 100 tumor clones, a median 57 appeared in adjacent lung.

The gene calls are TRBV7-8 and TRBJ2-3; 9 positions match TRBD1. The source is a man aged 40 to 69 with stage III lung adenocarcinoma. Sequencing used peripheral blood mononuclear cells, obtained before any cancer treatment. CDR3: CASSLALGQGLADTQYF. The DNA for the CDR3 is TGTGCCAGCAGCTTAGCCCTCGGACAGGGGTTGGCAGATACGCAGTATTTT.